A selection of T cell receptor beta chains follows, all from one sample in a study of CD8+CD57+ T cells in acquired aplastic anemia. TCRdb ran MiXCR on the reads and lists one entry per CDR3 protein. The sample includes some 160,000 distinct CDR3 sequences, 40% to 55% of them seen just once. What was sequenced was sorted CD4+, CD8+, or CD8+CD57+ T cells (not recorded which) from PBMCs. Source of these receptors: a human donor with aplastic anemia. Both conserved end residues are part of each CDR3. Fields, in order: clone size, J gene, V gene, D gene, CDR3 protein, CDR3 DNA. D genes are given only for firm matches. Size values are once, few and many counts, or a class for expanded clones, and some rows have none.

clone_size: many; j_call: TRBJ2-7; v_call: TRBV7-6; d_call: .; cdr3_aa: CASSLTGTYEQYF; cdr3_nt: TGTGCCAGCAGCTTAACAGGGACCTACGAGCAGTACTTC
clone_size: many; j_call: TRBJ2-2; v_call: TRBV7-2; d_call: TRBD2; cdr3_aa: CASSLDSGRYTGELFF; cdr3_nt: TGTGCCAGCAGCTTAGACAGCGGGAGATACACCGGGGAGCTGTTTTTT
clone_size: .; j_call: TRBJ2-1; v_call: TRBV7-2; d_call: .; cdr3_aa: CASSLGPHEQFF; cdr3_nt: TGTGCCAGCAGTCTAGGCCCGCATGAGCAGTTCTTC
clone_size: many; j_call: TRBJ1-2; v_call: TRBV19; d_call: TRBD1; cdr3_aa: CASSIELGQGASYTF; cdr3_nt: TGTGCCAGTAGTATAGAGCTAGGACAGGGGGCGAGCTACACCTTC
clone_size: few; j_call: TRBJ2-7; v_call: TRBV25-1; d_call: .; cdr3_aa: CASSGLGLYEQYF; cdr3_nt: TGTGCCAGCAGTGGGTTAGGCCTCTACGAGCAGTACTTC
clone_size: .; j_call: TRBJ2-1; v_call: TRBV28; d_call: .; cdr3_aa: CASSLSDSEQFF; cdr3_nt: TGTGCCAGCAGTTTATCGGACTCCGAGCAGTTCTTC
clone_size: .; j_call: TRBJ2-3; v_call: TRBV24-1; d_call: .; cdr3_aa: CATSGASDLWQYF; cdr3_nt: TGTGCCACCAGTGGGGCTAGCGACCTCTGGCAGTATTTT
clone_size: .; j_call: TRBJ1-3; v_call: TRBV29-1; d_call: TRBD1; cdr3_aa: CSVEGGRTGGNTIYF; cdr3_nt: TGCAGCGTTGAAGGGGGACGGACAGGGGGAAACACCATATATTTT
clone_size: many; j_call: TRBJ1-4; v_call: TRBV15; d_call: .; cdr3_aa: CATSREASNEKLFF; cdr3_nt: TGTGCCACCAGCAGAGAGGCTAGTAATGAAAAACTGTTTTTT
clone_size: .; j_call: TRBJ1-2; v_call: TRBV20-1; d_call: TRBD1; cdr3_aa: CSASSRQGPYTF; cdr3_nt: TGCAGTGCTAGCTCAAGACAGGGTCCTTACACCTTC
clone_size: .; j_call: TRBJ1-1; v_call: TRBV6-1; d_call: .; cdr3_aa: CAVAGGENTEAFF; cdr3_nt: TGTGCCGTGGCGGGGGGAGAGAACACTGAAGCTTTCTTT
clone_size: few; j_call: TRBJ2-3; v_call: TRBV7-3; d_call: .; cdr3_aa: CASSPSAVDTQYF; cdr3_nt: TGTGCCAGCAGCCCCAGCGCGGTGGATACGCAGTATTTT
clone_size: .; j_call: TRBJ2-3; v_call: TRBV24-1; d_call: .; cdr3_aa: CATGGPDTQYF; cdr3_nt: TGTGCCACTGGGGGGCCCGATACGCAGTATTTT
clone_size: .; j_call: TRBJ2-7; v_call: TRBV15; d_call: TRBD2; cdr3_aa: CATSRDPLAGGHEQYF; cdr3_nt: TGTGCCACCAGCAGAGATCCGCTAGCGGGGGGCCACGAGCAGTACTTC
clone_size: .; j_call: TRBJ2-7; v_call: TRBV20-1; d_call: .; cdr3_aa: CSAIGLASTLSREQYF; cdr3_nt: TGCAGTGCTATCGGTCTAGCGAGTACCCTATCGAGGGAGCAGTACTTC
clone_size: medium-sized; j_call: TRBJ1-5; v_call: TRBV10-3; d_call: .; cdr3_aa: CAISEVDQPQHF; cdr3_nt: TGTGCCATCAGTGAGGTGGATCAGCCCCAGCATTTT
clone_size: .; j_call: TRBJ2-3; v_call: TRBV7-2; d_call: TRBD1; cdr3_aa: CAIAKGASDTQYF; cdr3_nt: TGTGCCATAGCGAAGGGGGCGTCAGATACGCAGTATTTT
clone_size: few; j_call: TRBJ2-7; v_call: TRBV15; d_call: TRBD1; cdr3_aa: CATKRQGMLEQYF; cdr3_nt: TGTGCCACCAAACGACAGGGGATGCTCGAGCAGTACTTC
clone_size: many; j_call: TRBJ2-1; v_call: TRBV7-6; d_call: .; cdr3_aa: CASSLDFSPGNEQFF; cdr3_nt: TGTGCCAGCAGCTTAGACTTCTCCCCTGGAAATGAGCAGTTCTTC
clone_size: many; j_call: TRBJ1-3; v_call: TRBV2; d_call: .; cdr3_aa: CASSESFQGSDTIYF; cdr3_nt: TGTGCCAGCAGTGAATCGTTTCAGGGGTCGGACACCATATATTTT
clone_size: .; j_call: TRBJ1-1; v_call: TRBV4-1; d_call: .; cdr3_aa: CASSSSSAEAFF; cdr3_nt: TGCGCCAGCAGTAGCAGTAGCGCTGAAGCTTTCTTT
clone_size: .; j_call: TRBJ2-7; v_call: TRBV2; d_call: .; cdr3_aa: CASGYETYEQYF; cdr3_nt: TGTGCCAGCGGGTACGAAACCTACGAGCAGTACTTC
clone_size: many; j_call: TRBJ1-3; v_call: TRBV5-5; d_call: .; cdr3_aa: CASSLPSAPTGNTIYF; cdr3_nt: TGTGCCAGCAGCTTGCCCAGCGCACCAACTGGAAACACCATATATTTT
clone_size: many; j_call: TRBJ2-3; v_call: TRBV20-1; d_call: .; cdr3_aa: CSASSPSTDTQYF; cdr3_nt: TGCAGTGCTAGTTCACCTAGCACAGATACGCAGTATTTT
clone_size: .; j_call: TRBJ2-5; v_call: TRBV24-1; d_call: .; cdr3_aa: CTTSGRQQETQYF; cdr3_nt: TGTACCACCAGTGGTAGACAGCAAGAGACCCAATACTTC
clone_size: .; j_call: TRBJ2-7; v_call: TRBV19; d_call: .; cdr3_aa: CASSPGLTGYYEQYF; cdr3_nt: TGTGCCAGCTCACCGGGTCTGACAGGATACTACGAGCAGTACTTC
clone_size: .; j_call: TRBJ2-3; v_call: TRBV20-1; d_call: .; cdr3_aa: CSARGTGRDTQYF; cdr3_nt: TGCAGTGCTAGGGGTACGGGACGAGATACGCAGTATTTT
clone_size: few; j_call: TRBJ1-1; v_call: TRBV18; d_call: .; cdr3_aa: CASSPFLGQMNTEAFF; cdr3_nt: TGTGCCAGCTCACCCTTTCTTGGCCAAATGAACACTGAAGCTTTCTTT